This TCR beta chain is drawn from a study of primary melanoma T cells and metastatic recurrence (dated by TCRdb to 2020 to 2022). About the investigation overall: The cohort was made up of roughly 180 primary melanomas of stage T2 to T4, with thickness greater than 1 mm. Histopathological grading of tumor-infiltrating lymphocytes was compared with the T-cell fraction derived from sequencing. The T-cell fraction measured by TCR beta sequencing was compared against progression-free survival as the clinical outcome. Whether T-cell fraction and T-cell repertoire clonality in primary melanoma tumors predicted patient outcome was tested in the study.

Summary of the overall study and its limitations: An effective T-cell-mediated antitumor response in primary melanoma was framed by the authors only as a suggestion, not a demonstrated mechanism. Tumor T-cell fraction was reported to predict progression-free survival independently of thickness, ulceration, mitotic rate and age. A T-cell fraction above 20% appeared protective regardless of ulceration status, mitotic rate or nodal disease. Progression-free survival prediction was reportedly improved more by adding T-cell fraction to tumor thickness than by adding any other histopathological variable.

Each patient's primary melanoma had been surgically resected and was viewed as potentially curable, though still at risk of metastatic recurrence. Libraries were built with the immunoSEQ multiplex PCR assay. Primary melanoma tumor tissue underwent high-throughput sequencing of the T-cell receptor beta chain. Under the source paper's analysis protocol: The repertoire analyses covered TCRB CDR3 sharing between samples and the distribution of insertions and deletions. The predictive value of the T-cell fraction was ranked against histopathological variables by a gradient-boosted model. Imported from immuneACCESS, the table was reduced by TCRdb to in-frame sequences with V and J called. These copies leave out some clones; in studies compared against another copy, an unresolved V gene accounts for under half, and the cause of the remainder is not known. The DNA gave D and trimming, while V, J and clone size come from that table. The sample's clone listing holds about 51 clones.

From the cysteine up to the phenylalanine, the CDR3 has a length of 15 residues. Only the CDR3 portion is preserved as DNA: 45 bases, with reading frame beginning at the first base. Relative to germline, V is missing 2 bases and J is missing 4 bases, with 3 bases of the junction outside any gene match. Reading the germline V gene gives CDR1 SGHRS and CDR2 YFSETQ. Note on this clone: The antigen this receptor binds is unknown. Per-base quality was not reported, and no clone a single base away is much larger than it.

The sequenced sample was melanoma tumor tissue. The chain is encoded by TRBV5-1 joined to TRBJ2-2, and TRBD2 matches 9 of the central bases. The clonotype comes from a human donor with melanoma. Read as DNA, the sequence is TGCGCCAGCAGCTTTATGACTAGCGGCACCGGGGAGCTGTTTTTT. It translates as CASSFMTSGTGELFF.